This TCR beta chain is drawn from a study of shared clonotypes between healthy human individuals. Study observations and caveats: A few donors shared approximately 5% of their naive CD4 clonotypes. The rarefaction results pointed to incomplete sorted-subset sequencing despite large depth. Non-shared clonotypes had lower generation probabilities than those shared by all four donors.

Terminally differentiated effector memory CD45RA+ cells were excluded from the naive CD8 cells, which were CD45RO-negative and positively selected for CCR7. In the study's own analysis: Filtering differed since immunoSEQ provided only junctions, with no quality scores. Assay: immunoSEQ multiplex PCR; the TCRdb copy retains only in-frame clones and omits some. The V and J calls and the clone size are those of that table, but D and trimming were determined from the DNA. The table lists around 2.1 million clones, approximately 94% of them singletons. As for this clone: What it recognizes is unknown.

Trimming left V 3 bases short and J 4 bases short, with 10 bases between. Germline V gene lookup returns CDR1 MNHEY and CDR2 SMNVEV (reference sequence). This CDR3 has 14 residues. This TCR was recovered from a man aged 18 to 29 in good health. Some clones in this sample may be carry-over from other donors' samples. The chain couples TRBV27 to TRBJ2-1, with D unclear. The sequenced material came from naive CD8+ T cells from PBMCs. This CDR3 reads CASSFPARYNEQFF. The CDR3 nucleotides read TGTGCCAGCAGTTTTCCAGCAAGATACAATGAGCAGTTCTTC.